This record covers a single T cell receptor beta chain. This record comes from a study of control samples from healthy donors and cancer patients. The data were produced by immunoSEQ multiplex PCR, yet TCRdb's version contains in-frame clones alone and is incomplete. Among roughly 200,000 clones listed, 85% to 95% were seen once. Germline V lookup: CDR1 MNHEY, CDR2 SVGAGI. Trimming removed 6 bases from V and 5 bases from J, with 11 bases in between. The CDR3 totals 13 residues. The specimen was blood. This TCR was recovered from a man over 45 in good health. The chain carries TRBV6-5 and TRBJ1-5, with unresolved D. CDR3 DNA: TGTGCCAGCAGCCTCGTTCGGGATCAGCCCCAGCATTTT. Its translation: CASSLVRDQPQHF.